This TCR beta chain was sequenced during a study of blood T cell repertoires in COVID-19. Cohort 3 recovered donors had two negative PCRs, clearance, or symptom resolution. Measured with immunoSEQ multiplex PCR; TCRdb has only the in-frame clones, and not every one. The sample holds some 200,000 clones, roughly 87% seen once. V shed 3 bases and J shed 5 bases, with 13 bases lying between them. CDR1 KGHSH and CDR2 LQKENI come from the germline V gene. There are 14 residues in the CDR3. This chain connects TRBV18 to TRBJ1-1, with D possibly matching TRBD1 (6 bases). The sequence was collected from a woman under 40 who had recovered from COVID-19. Sequencing was performed on PBMCs or T cells enriched from blood (not recorded which). CDR3 residues: CASSPTGGETEAFF. DNA for the CDR3: TGTGCCAGCTCACCGACAGGAGGCGAGACTGAAGCTTTCTTT.